This T cell receptor beta chain was recovered during a study of blood T cells in healthy people across ages. Alongside a J-beta primer mix, a sample-barcoded 5' primer served in a second PCR lasting roughly 6 to 11 cycles. Using its own MiXCR run on the 5' RACE reads, TCRdb lists one record per CDR3 protein. The data contain about 1.5 million distinct CDR3 sequences, roughly two fifths of them seen just once; the ten biggest clones take up about 4%. Germline CDR1 and CDR2: SGHAT and FQNNGV. With 3 bases removed from V and 5 bases from J, the gap between germline ends came to 14 bases. CDR3 length: 14 amino acids.

The sequenced sample consisted of blood. The chain carries TRBV11-2 and TRBJ2-7, with a possible D match to TRBD1 (5 bases). This TCR was recovered from a woman younger than 30 in good health. CDR3: CASSFARASNEQYF. CDR3 sequence (DNA): TGTGCCAGCAGCTTTGCCAGGGCATCCAACGAGCAGTACTTC.